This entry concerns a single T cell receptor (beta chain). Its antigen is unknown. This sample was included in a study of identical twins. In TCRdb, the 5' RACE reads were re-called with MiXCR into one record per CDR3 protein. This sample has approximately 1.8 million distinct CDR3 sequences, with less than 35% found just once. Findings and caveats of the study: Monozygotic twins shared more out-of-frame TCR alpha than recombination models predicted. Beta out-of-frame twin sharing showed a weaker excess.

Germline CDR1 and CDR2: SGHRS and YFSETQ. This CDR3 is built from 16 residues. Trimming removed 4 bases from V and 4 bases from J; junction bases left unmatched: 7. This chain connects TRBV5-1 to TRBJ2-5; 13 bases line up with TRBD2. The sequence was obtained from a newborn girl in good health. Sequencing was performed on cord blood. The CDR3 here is CASSKTSGGAGETQYF. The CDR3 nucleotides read TGCGCCAGCAGCAAAACTAGCGGGGGGGCCGGAGAGACCCAGTACTTC.